These 17 T cell receptor beta chains came from one sample sequenced in a study of T cell responses to AZD1222 COVID-19 vaccine. Libraries were prepared by immunoSEQ multiplex PCR; TCRdb keeps only in-frame clonotypes and omits some of them. Its table lists about 140,000 clones. Sequencing was performed on peripheral blood. These receptors were taken from an adult in good health.

The rearrangement uses TRBV15 and TRBJ1-2; D gene uncertain. CDR3 size: 17 residues. Germline V CDR1 and CDR2: LNHNV, YYDKDF (reference sequence). The V end was cut by 3 bases, the J end by 3 bases, with 20 bases between. The CDR3 sequence is CATSRGSGRLYDYGYTF. CDR3 sequence (DNA): TGTGCCACCAGCAGGGGATCAGGACGGCTTTATGACTATGGCTACACCTTC.

The V and J genes are TRBV14 and TRBJ1-5; D may be TRBD1 (5 bases). From germline, CDR1 is SGHDN and CDR2 FVKESK. V lost 0 bases, J lost 6 bases, and 6 bases lay in between. CDR3 size: 13 residues. CDR3 protein: CASSQDGTQPQHF. The DNA of the CDR3 is TGTGCCAGCAGCCAAGATGGGACTCAGCCCCAGCATTTT.

The rearrangement links TRBV5-6 to TRBJ2-7, with a tentative D call TRBD1 (7 bases). CDR3 length equals 15 residues. Germline CDR1 and CDR2: SGHDT and YYEEEE. Trimming left V 0 bases short and J 5 bases short, with 15 bases between. CDR3 bases: TGTGCCAGCAGCTTGGCGCCAGGGGGGAGGAACGAGCAGTACTTC. Translated, it gives CASSLAPGGRNEQYF.

The rearrangement joins TRBV11-2 to TRBJ1-2; D might be TRBD1 (5 bases). From germline, CDR1 is SGHAT and CDR2 FQNNGV. Trimming stripped 5 bases from V and 1 base from J, with 14 bases between. CDR3 length equals 15 residues. The CDR3 region has the DNA TGTGCCAGCAGCCATTGGGACCGCCATAACTATGGCTACACCTTC. Translated: CASSHWDRHNYGYTF.

The rearrangement uses TRBV5-4 and TRBJ1-5, with a weak D call TRBD1 (6 bases). From germline, CDR1 is SGHNT and CDR2 YYREEE (reference sequence). V lost 4 bases and J lost 7, with 12 bases in between. CDR3 length equals 13 residues. The chain's CDR3 is CASSPGGGQPQHF. In nucleotides, the CDR3 is TGTGCCAGCAGCCCCGGGGGCGGGCAGCCCCAGCATTTT.

The chain joins TRBV5-1 to TRBJ1-1, with D perhaps TRBD1 (6 bases). Trimming left V 5 bases short and J 1 base short, with 24 bases between. CDR3 size: 18 residues. Germline-derived CDR1 and CDR2 are SGHRS and YFSETQ. The CDR3: CASSRIGGFQRRNTEAFF. The CDR3 DNA reads as TGCGCCAGCAGTCGGATAGGGGGTTTCCAAAGACGGAACACTGAAGCTTTCTTT.

The chain uses TRBV6-2 or TRBV6-3 and TRBJ1-4; D uncertain. From germline, CDR1 is MNHEY and CDR2 SVGEGT. V lost 2 bases and J 7 bases, leaving 11 bases between the germline ends. The CDR3 contains 14 residues. The CDR3 reads CASSYGAGGEKLFF. DNA of the CDR3: TGTGCCAGCAGTTACGGTGCGGGCGGTGAAAAACTGTTTTTT.

The chain is built from TRBV6-5 and TRBJ2-2; a weak D match, TRBD2 (6 bases). Germline V gene sequence: CDR1 MNHEY, CDR2 SVGAGI. The CDR3 has 14 residues. Trimming took off 7 bases at V and 3 bases at J, with 12 bases between the two ends. CDR3 DNA sequence: TGTGCCAGCACCCAGGGACTCTACACCGGGGAGCTGTTTTTT. Protein: CASTQGLYTGELFF.

The chain employs TRBV9 and TRBJ1-4; TRBD1 aligns across 7 bases. The junction had 5 bases not matched to a gene; V was cut back by 3 bases and J by 3 bases. The CDR3 length is 15 residues. Germline CDR1 and CDR2: SGDLS and YYNGEE. The CDR3 DNA reads TGTGCCAGCAGCGCCTTAACAGGGGCTAATGAAAAACTGTTTTTT. It yields the protein CASSALTGANEKLFF.

Concerning this clone: The sample carries other DNA sequences with the same CDR3. This chain joins TRBV6-2 or TRBV6-3 and TRBJ1-3; D gene ambiguous. The CDR3 contains 13 residues. V was cut by 0 bases and J by 1 base, with 1 base left in between. The V gene's germline CDR1 is MNHEY and CDR2 SVGEGT. In DNA form, the CDR3 reads TGTGCCAGCAGTTACTCATCTGGAAACACCATATATTTT. Protein: CASSYSSGNTIYF.

The chain uses TRBV6-2 or TRBV6-3 and TRBJ1-2; D remains ambiguous. The germline CDR1 and CDR2 sequences are MNHEY and SVGEGT. The CDR3 is 15 residues long. Between the trimmed V and J ends, which lost 0 bases and 7 bases, there was a span of 15 bases. The CDR3 DNA reads as TGTGCCAGCAGTTACTCTTCGGCGGCAGTTACTGGCTACACCTTC. The encoded protein is CASSYSSAAVTGYTF.

The chain uses TRBV7-3 and TRBJ2-1; tentatively, D is TRBD1 (5 bases). The CDR3 runs to 15 residues. CDR1 and CDR2 (germline): SGHTA, FQGTGA. Deletions cut 5 bases from V and 3 bases from J, with 14 bases between. CDR3: CASSRQSVVYNEQFF. The CDR3, as DNA: TGTGCCAGCAGCCGACAGTCGGTAGTCTACAATGAGCAGTTCTTC.

The rearrangement links TRBV19 to TRBJ1-4; D unclear. The CDR3 covers 13 residues. V gave up 3 bases and J gave up 8 bases, with 10 bases separating them. CDR1 and CDR2 from the germline V gene are LNHDA and SQIVND (reference sequence). The CDR3 nucleotides are TGTGCCAGTAGTATCGGCAGCAACGAAAAACTGTTTTTT. Translation: CASSIGSNEKLFF.

The CDR3 protein is CSASPLVNGYTF. The CDR3, as DNA: TGCAGCGCCAGCCCACTAGTCAATGGCTACACCTTC. This rearrangement joins TRBV29-1 to TRBJ1-2; no clear D. V lost 7 bases and J lost 6, with 15 bases in between. Germline CDR1 is SQVTM and CDR2 is ANQGSEA. The CDR3 runs to 12 residues.

V gene TRBV10-2 combines with J gene TRBJ2-1; 10 bases map to TRBD2. CDR3 size: 15 residues. V was pared by 6 bases and J by 7 bases, with 9 bases of the junction left unmatched. CDR1 WSHSY and CDR2 SAAADI come from the germline V gene. CDR3 residues: CASSALAGLGNEQFF. In DNA form, the CDR3 reads TGCGCCAGCAGCGCACTAGCGGGGCTAGGGAATGAGCAGTTCTTC.

The V call is TRBV30, the J call TRBJ2-1; the match to TRBD2 covers 7 bases. V lost 5 bases, J lost 2 bases, and 9 bases stayed unmatched. The CDR3 length is 15 residues. Germline lookup yields CDR1 GTSNPN and CDR2 SVGIG (reference sequence). Here the CDR3 reads CAWSLLASPYNEQFF. In DNA, the CDR3 is TGTGCCTGGTCCCTACTAGCGTCCCCCTACAATGAGCAGTTCTTC.

This chain links TRBV5-8 with TRBJ1-1; 7 nucleotides agree with TRBD1. The CDR3 has 14 amino acids. The germline V gene has CDR1 SGHTS and CDR2 YDEGEE. The trim removed 0 bases at V and 8 bases at J, leaving 7 bases unmatched. CDR3 amino acids: CASSLGGPGQEAFF. Written as DNA, the CDR3 is TGTGCCAGCAGCTTGGGCGGACCGGGACAGGAAGCTTTCTTT.